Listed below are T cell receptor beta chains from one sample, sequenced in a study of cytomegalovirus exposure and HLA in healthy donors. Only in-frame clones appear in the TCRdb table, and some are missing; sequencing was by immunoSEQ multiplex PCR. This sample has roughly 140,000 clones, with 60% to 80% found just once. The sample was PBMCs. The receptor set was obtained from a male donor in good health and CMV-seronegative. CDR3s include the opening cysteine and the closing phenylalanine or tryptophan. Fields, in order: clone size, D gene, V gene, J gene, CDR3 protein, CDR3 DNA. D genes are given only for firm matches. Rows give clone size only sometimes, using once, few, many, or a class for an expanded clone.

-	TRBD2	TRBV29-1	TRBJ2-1	CSVEGRGGWEQFF	TGCAGCGTTGAGGGGCGGGGGGGCTGGGAACAGTTCTTC
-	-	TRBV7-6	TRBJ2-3	CASSLVGAGTDTQYF	TGTGCCAGCAGCTTAGTGGGGGCCGGCACAGATACGCAGTATTTT
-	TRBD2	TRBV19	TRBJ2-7	CASRTSGVNSYEQYF	TGTGCCAGTAGGACTAGCGGGGTTAACTCCTACGAGCAGTACTTC
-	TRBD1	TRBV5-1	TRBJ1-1	CASSFDRGSEAFF	TGCGCCAGCAGCTTTGACAGGGGCTCTGAAGCTTTCTTT
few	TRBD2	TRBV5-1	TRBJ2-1	CASSLGLAAYNEQFF	TGCGCCAGCAGCTTGGGCCTAGCGGCCTACAATGAGCAGTTCTTC
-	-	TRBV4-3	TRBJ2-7	CASSERDFSYEQYF	TGCGCCAGCAGCGAGAGGGACTTCTCCTACGAGCAGTACTTC
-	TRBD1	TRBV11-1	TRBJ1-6	CASTGQGSSPLHF	TGTGCCAGCACCGGACAGGGATCTTCACCCCTCCACTTT
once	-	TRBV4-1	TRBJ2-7	CASSQGGVPSEQYF	TGCGCCAGCAGCCAAGGAGGAGTTCCTAGCGAGCAGTACTTC
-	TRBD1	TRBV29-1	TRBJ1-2	CSAGTGYGYTF	TGCAGCGCGGGGACAGGTTATGGCTACACCTTC
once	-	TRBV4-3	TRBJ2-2	CASSQDVPAANTGELFF	TGCGCCAGCAGCCAAGATGTACCAGCGGCGAACACCGGGGAGCTGTTTTTT
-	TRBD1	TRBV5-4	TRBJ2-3	CASSLAGQDTQYF	TGTGCCAGCAGCTTGGCCGGACAGGACACGCAGTATTTT
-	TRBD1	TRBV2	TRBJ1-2	CASLGTGGGYGYTF	TGTGCCAGCTTAGGGACAGGTGGGGGGTATGGCTACACCTTC
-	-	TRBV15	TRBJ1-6	CATSRERGPNSPLHF	TGTGCCACCAGCAGGGAGAGAGGGCCTAATTCACCCCTCCACTTT
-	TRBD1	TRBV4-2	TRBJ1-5	CASSPGQKGLRTNQPQHF	TGTGCCAGCAGCCCGGGACAGAAAGGCCTACGTACTAATCAGCCCCAGCATTTT
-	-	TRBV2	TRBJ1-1	CASSYDSQNTEAFF	TGTGCCAGCTCCTACGACAGTCAGAACACTGAAGCTTTCTTT
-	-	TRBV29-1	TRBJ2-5	CSVRAIVATETQYF	TGCAGCGTCCGAGCGATCGTGGCGACAGAGACCCAGTACTTC
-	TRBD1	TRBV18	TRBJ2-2	CASSPPRTGGSGELFF	TGTGCCAGCTCACCACCAAGGACAGGGGGCTCCGGGGAGCTGTTTTTT
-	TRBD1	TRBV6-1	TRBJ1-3	CASSDGGTGGGNTIYF	TGTGCCAGCAGTGACGGTGGGACAGGGGGTGGAAACACCATATATTTT
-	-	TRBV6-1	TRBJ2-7	CATEAGLAYEQYF	TGTGCCACCGAGGCCGGGTTGGCCTACGAGCAGTACTTC
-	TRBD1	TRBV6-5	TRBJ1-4	CASSYSLTGVAEKLFF	TGTGCCAGCAGTTACTCTCTAACAGGGGTGGCTGAAAAACTGTTTTTT
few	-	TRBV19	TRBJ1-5	CASSIDRDIGQPQHF	TGTGCCAGTAGTATAGACAGGGACATCGGTCAGCCCCAGCATTTT
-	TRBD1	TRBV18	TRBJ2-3	CASSPNRGDTQYF	TGTGCCAGCTCACCGAACAGGGGCGATACGCAGTATTTT
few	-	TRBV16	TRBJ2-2	CASSQSFPGMNTGELFF	TGTGCCAGCAGCCAATCATTCCCGGGGATGAACACCGGGGAGCTGTTTTTT
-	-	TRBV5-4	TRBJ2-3	CASSLESGSDTQYF	TGTGCCAGCAGCTTGGAGTCGGGGTCGGATACGCAGTATTTT
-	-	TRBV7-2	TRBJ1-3	CASSLAREISGNTIYF	TGTGCCAGCAGCTTAGCTCGGGAGATCTCTGGAAACACCATATATTTT
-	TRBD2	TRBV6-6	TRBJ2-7	CASSISGGGGSYEQYF	TGTGCCAGCAGTATTAGCGGGGGGGGAGGATCCTACGAGCAGTACTTC
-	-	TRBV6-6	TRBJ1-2	CASSYSVGEASGYTF	TGTGCCAGCAGTTACTCCGTAGGGGAGGCGAGTGGCTACACCTTC
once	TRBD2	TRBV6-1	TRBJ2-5	CASSAQTSGGTTGTQYF	TGTGCCAGCAGTGCCCAGACTAGCGGGGGAACGACGGGGACCCAGTACTTC
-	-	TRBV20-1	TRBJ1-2	CSASDFSGYTF	TGCAGTGCTAGTGACTTCTCTGGCTACACCTTC
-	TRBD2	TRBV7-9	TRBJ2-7	CASSVSGGAEEQYF	TGTGCCAGCAGCGTTAGCGGGGGGGCTGAGGAGCAGTACTTC
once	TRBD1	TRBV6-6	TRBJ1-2	CASSSTGFWYGYTF	TGTGCCAGCAGTTCGACAGGGTTTTGGTATGGCTACACCTTC
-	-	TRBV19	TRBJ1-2	CASSISLSLGGGYTF	TGTGCCAGTAGTATATCCCTCTCTCTAGGGGGTGGCTACACCTTC
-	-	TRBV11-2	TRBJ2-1	CASKPQMLAINEQFF	TGTGCCAGCAAACCCCAAATGCTAGCGATCAATGAGCAGTTCTTC
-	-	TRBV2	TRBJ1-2	CASIPSVAGVYGYTF	TGTGCCAGCATTCCTTCCGTTGCAGGCGTTTATGGCTACACCTTC
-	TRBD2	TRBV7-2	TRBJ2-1	CASSQTSGKGNEQFF	TGTGCCAGCAGCCAAACTAGCGGGAAGGGCAATGAGCAGTTCTTC
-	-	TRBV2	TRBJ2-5	CASKPFRGRQYF	TGTGCCAGCAAACCATTCAGGGGCAGGCAGTACTTC
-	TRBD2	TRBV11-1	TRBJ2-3	CASSGLAGGQDTQYF	TGTGCCAGCAGCGGACTAGCGGGGGGGCAGGATACGCAGTATTTT
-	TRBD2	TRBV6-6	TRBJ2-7	CASWPGGTSGRSEQYF	TGTGCCTCGTGGCCTGGAGGGACTAGCGGGAGGTCCGAGCAGTACTTC
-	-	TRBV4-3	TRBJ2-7	CASSQDPAAESSYEQYF	TGCGCCAGCAGCCAAGATCCGGCGGCAGAGAGCTCCTACGAGCAGTACTTC
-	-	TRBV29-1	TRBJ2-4	CSVEVFRGGKNIQYF	TGCAGCGTTGAAGTTTTCCGGGGAGGTAAAAACATTCAGTACTTC
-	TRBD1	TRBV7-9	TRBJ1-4	CASSSQGAANEKLFF	TGTGCCAGCAGCTCCCAGGGGGCAGCTAATGAAAAACTGTTTTTT
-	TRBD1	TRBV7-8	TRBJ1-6	CASSLGGAGGLTLHF	TGTGCCAGCAGCTTAGGGGGGGCAGGGGGTCTCACCCTCCACTTT
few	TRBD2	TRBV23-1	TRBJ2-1	CASSCRGGRANPYNEQFF	TGCGCCAGCAGTTGTAGAGGCGGGAGAGCGAATCCCTACAATGAGCAGTTCTTC
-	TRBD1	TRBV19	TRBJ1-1	CASSMARTGKTEAFF	TGTGCCAGTAGTATGGCCCGGACAGGGAAGACCGAAGCTTTCTTT
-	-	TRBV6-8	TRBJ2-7	CASEGQLYEQYF	TGTGCCAGCGAGGGACAACTCTACGAGCAGTACTTC
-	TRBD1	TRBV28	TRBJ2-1	CASSLLRFTGGNEQFF	TGTGCCAGCAGTCTCCTCCGGTTTACAGGGGGAAATGAGCAGTTCTTC
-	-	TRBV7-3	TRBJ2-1	CASSPDRRNEQFF	TGTGCCAGCAGCCCAGACAGGCGCAATGAGCAGTTCTTC
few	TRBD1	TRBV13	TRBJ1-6	CASSLGGDSYNSPLHF	TGTGCCAGCAGCTTAGGCGGGGACAGCTATAATTCACCCCTCCACTTT
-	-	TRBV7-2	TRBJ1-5	CASSRTGTSYSNQPQHF	TGTGCCAGCAGCAGAACCGGGACAAGCTATAGCAATCAGCCCCAGCATTTT